This T cell receptor (beta chain) was identified in a study of T cell repertoires in cytomegalovirus infection. Study-wide context: Shared public TCR beta signatures pointed to both CMV infection and a matching HLA type. The study's findings and limits: Ex vivo responses were dominated by HLA-C-restricted CMV-specific TCR beta clonotypes.

Trimming left V 12 bases short and J 3 bases short, with 17 bases between. The CDR3 sequence is 13 residues long. Germline V gene sequence: CDR1 KGHDR, CDR2 SFDVKD. TCRdb called the reads again in MiXCR, with one record for every CDR3 protein. The sample records 300,000 to 400,000 distinct CDR3 sequences, almost 30% being singletons. On this clonotype: Its antigen is not known.

V usage is TRBV24-1 and J usage is TRBJ2-7; D gene ambiguous. The material was cultured PBMCs, obtained from culture after CMV antigen stimulation. The clonotype originates from a human donor in good health (CMV status not recorded). Some clones in this sample may be carry-over from other donors' samples. The CDR3 sequence is CAAPPKMVYEQYF. CDR3 nucleotide sequence: TGTGCCGCCCCGCCCAAGATGGTCTACGAGCAGTACTTC.